This record covers a single T cell receptor beta chain. The data are from a study of blood T cell repertoires in COVID-19. Study processing details: Amplifying reference gene primers gave estimates of nucleated cell counts. The assay was immunoSEQ multiplex PCR, and TCRdb's table has in-frame clones only and misses some. The D gene and trimming were derived from the DNA, and the V and J assignments and clone size from that table. Of under 200,000 clones listed, about 86% are singletons. The V end was cut by 2 bases, the J end by 5 bases, with 10 bases between. The CDR3 is 13 residues long. Sequencing used peripheral blood. The chain combines TRBV12-3 or TRBV12-4 with TRBJ2-7; no clear D. This clonotype was sampled from a woman aged 55 to 70 with COVID-19, enrolled during active disease. The CDR3: CASSLSLSNEQYF. DNA for the CDR3: TGTGCCAGCAGTTTATCCCTTAGCAACGAGCAGTACTTC.